A single sample is the source of the 20 T cell receptor beta chains below, sequenced in a study of blood T cell repertoires in COVID-19. Only in-frame clones appear in the TCRdb table, and some are missing; sequencing was by immunoSEQ multiplex PCR. The table shows roughly 400,000 clones, with about 90% occurring only once. The sequencing input was PBMCs or T cells enriched from blood (not recorded which). The receptor source for this set is a woman aged 30 to 39 who had recovered from COVID-19.

The chain couples TRBV28 to TRBJ1-1; D not resolved. V was trimmed by 5 bases and J by 4 bases, leaving 17 bases between them. Germline values: CDR1 MDHEN, CDR2 SYDVKM. The length of the CDR3 is 15 residues. The CDR3 sequence is CASSQTYFGITEAFF. Here the CDR3 DNA reads TGTGCCAGCAGTCAGACATATTTCGGGATCACTGAAGCTTTCTTT.

V is TRBV10-3 and J is TRBJ2-1, with 10 bases lining up with TRBD1. CDR1 and CDR2 from the germline V gene are ENHRY and SYGVKD. This CDR3 is built from 13 residues. Trimming at V came to 7 bases and at J to 9 bases, leaving 6 bases not matched to a gene. CDR3: CAIKGQGIIEQFF. The CDR3 DNA follows: TGTGCCATCAAGGGACAGGGGATCATTGAGCAGTTCTTC.

The chain uses TRBV27 and TRBJ1-2, with no clear D. Germline lookup yields CDR1 MNHEY and CDR2 SMNVEV (reference sequence). With 0 bases removed from V and 5 bases from J, the gap between germline ends came to 7 bases. The CDR3 covers 13 residues. The CDR3 sequence is CASSLSPRYGYTF. CDR3 in DNA: TGTGCCAGCAGTTTATCTCCGCGTTATGGCTACACCTTC.

The gene calls are TRBV14 and TRBJ2-1; no firm D call. The length of the CDR3 is 12 residues. The germline V gene encodes CDR1 SGHDN and CDR2 FVKESK. The V end was cut by 3 bases, the J end by 12 bases, with 12 bases between. DNA for the CDR3: TGTGCCAGCAGCCAGGTTCGGAGCTCGCAGTTCTTC. Protein product: CASSQVRSSQFF.

The chain employs TRBV7-2 and TRBJ1-1, with 7 bases that match TRBD1. Germline CDR1 reads SGHTA; CDR2 reads FQGNSA. CDR3 length: 16 amino acids. V lost 2 bases and J lost 1; bases outside the gene matches: 7. The CDR3 here is CASSLSPGTANTEAFF. CDR3 coding DNA: TGTGCCAGCAGCTTATCTCCCGGGACAGCGAACACTGAAGCTTTCTTT. Full variable domain (missing parts from reference TRBV7-2 and TRBJ1-1): GAGVSQSPSNKVTEKGKDVELRCDPISGHTALYWYRQSLGQGLEFLIYFQGNSAPDKSGLPSDRFSAERTGGSVSTLTIQRTQQEDSAVYLCASSLSPGTANTEAFFGQGTRLTVV.

The CDR3 region has the DNA TGTGCCAGCAGCCCTGACAAGGCCACAGATACGCAGTATTTT. Translation: CASSPDKATDTQYF. The rearrangement links TRBV5-4 to TRBJ2-3; no clear D gene. The CDR3 covers 14 residues. The V end was cut by 4 bases, the J end by 2 bases, with 11 bases between. The germline V gene has CDR1 SGHNT and CDR2 YYREEE (reference sequence).

This clone has only one observation. The chain employs TRBV19 and TRBJ2-5; 7 nucleotides line up with TRBD1. V dropped 6 bases and J dropped 2; count of bases not matched to a gene: 6. Germline CDR1 is LNHDA and CDR2 is SQIVND (reference sequence). CDR3 length equals 14 residues. In nucleotides, the CDR3 is TGTGCCAGTAGGAGAAACAGGGGACAAGAGACCCAGTACTTC. The encoded protein is CASRRNRGQETQYF.

The chain links TRBV10-3 to TRBJ1-1, with D perhaps matching TRBD1 (6 bases). Per germline, CDR1 ENHRY and CDR2 SYGVKD. With 11 bases removed from V and 5 bases from J, the gap between germline ends came to 12 bases. This CDR3 spans 11 amino acids. The CDR3 sequence: CAAAGATEAFF. The CDR3 DNA sequence: TGTGCCGCAGCAGGGGCAACTGAAGCTTTCTTT.

This chain links TRBV7-2 with TRBJ1-6; TRBD1 might be the D (5 bases). Looked up from germline, CDR1 is SGHTA and CDR2 is FQGNSA. V was pared by 5 bases and J by 8 bases, with 19 bases between. The CDR3 sequence is 16 residues long. The CDR3 protein is CASSPGAGPPDSPLHF. CDR3 DNA sequence: TGTGCCAGCAGCCCTGGGGCGGGGCCCCCGGATTCACCCCTCCACTTT.

The rearrangement links TRBV13 to TRBJ2-3; tentative D call: TRBD2 (6 bases). The CDR3 length is 18 residues. CDR1 is PRHDT, CDR2 FYEKMQ, per germline (reference sequence). V dropped 5 bases and J dropped 2 bases, with 23 bases sitting between them. The CDR3 region has the DNA TGTGCCAGCAGCCAAAACCCCCTCGTGGGGGGAGCCACAGATACGCAGTATTTT. Amino acids: CASSQNPLVGGATDTQYF.

CDR3 sequence reads: CASSPDRVNYGYTF. The CDR3 DNA reads as TGCGCCAGCAGCCCGGACAGGGTTAACTATGGCTACACCTTC. The chain employs TRBV4-3 and TRBJ1-2; TRBD1 matches at 8 bases. The ends lost 4 bases at V and 1 base at J; junction bases unmatched: 2. This CDR3 spans 14 amino acids. CDR1 and CDR2 from the germline V gene are LGHNA and YSLEER.

This chain connects TRBV7-6 to TRBJ2-7; TRBD2 agrees at 9 bases. Looked up from germline, CDR1 is SGHVS and CDR2 is FNYEAQ. V dropped 0 bases and J dropped 4; count of bases not matched to a gene: 7. The CDR3 spans 16 residues. DNA of the CDR3: TGTGCCAGCAGCTTAGCTAGCGGGAGTGCCCTGTACGAGCAGTACTTC. Its translation is CASSLASGSALYEQYF. The entire variable domain, with the rest obtained from reference TRBV7-6 and TRBJ2-7, is as follows: GAGVSQSPRYKVTKRGQDVALRCDPISGHVSLYWYRQALGQGPEFLTYFNYEAQQDKSGLPNDRFSAERPEGSISTLTIQRTEQRDSAMYRCASSLASGSALYEQYFGPGTRLTVT.

The chain links TRBV7-9 to TRBJ1-2; 8 positions match TRBD1. Germline lookup yields CDR1 SEHNR and CDR2 FQNEAQ (reference sequence). J lost 5 bases, V lost 6 bases, and 8 bases had no gene match. The CDR3 is made up of 14 amino acids. Written as DNA, the CDR3 is TGTGCCAGCAGTCGAGGGACAGGCCCATATGGCTACACCTTC. Translated, it gives CASSRGTGPYGYTF.

The chain couples TRBV6-1 to TRBJ1-2; D call uncertain. CDR1 and CDR2 (germline): MNHNS, SASEGT. The V gene lost 1 base and the J gene lost 4 bases, with 7 bases spanning the gap. The CDR3 runs 13 residues. This CDR3 reads CASSEDSTYGYTF. CDR3 in DNA: TGTGCCAGCAGTGAAGACTCTACCTATGGCTACACCTTC.

The V and J genes are TRBV15 and TRBJ2-5, with TRBD2 identical over 8 bases. The germline V gene encodes CDR1 LNHNV and CDR2 YYDKDF (reference sequence). The CDR3 length is 17 residues. J lost 3 bases, V lost 1 base, and 10 bases had no gene match. The CDR3 here is CATSRVVGVAGKETQYF. As DNA, the CDR3 is TGTGCCACCAGCAGAGTGGTGGGGGTAGCGGGGAAAGAGACCCAGTACTTC.

This clone is a singleton in its sample. The V gene is TRBV12-3 or TRBV12-4, the J gene TRBJ1-4; D gene unclear. The germline V and J ends were trimmed by 6 bases and 12 bases, with 11 bases remaining between them. The CDR3 runs 11 residues. The CDR3 sequence: CASSYHRELFF. The DNA of the CDR3 is TGTGCCAGCAGCTACCATAGAGAACTGTTTTTT.

The J gene is TRBJ1-1, the V gene TRBV6-5; TRBD1 aligns across 8 bases. Germline V gene sequence: CDR1 MNHEY, CDR2 SVGAGI. This CDR3 has 15 amino acids. V shed 1 base, J shed 5 bases, and the junction held 6 bases outside the gene matches. The CDR3 region has the DNA TGTGCCAGCAGTTACTTGCAGGGGGCCGAAACTGAAGCTTTCTTT. It codes for CASSYLQGAETEAFF.

This chain links TRBV29-1 with TRBJ2-3; tentatively, D is TRBD1 (5 bases). V dropped 2 bases and J dropped 2 bases, with 17 bases sitting between them. Germline-derived CDR1 and CDR2 are SQVTM and ANQGSEA. The CDR3 is made up of 16 amino acids. The CDR3 nucleotides read TGCAGCGTTGAAAAGCATGGTTGGGGCTCCACAGATACGCAGTATTTT. Translating gives CSVEKHGWGSTDTQYF.

This chain connects TRBV19 to TRBJ1-5; the D gene is possibly TRBD1 (6 bases). CDR3 length: 14 residues. Trimming left V 5 bases short and J 7 bases short, with 15 bases between. CDR1 is LNHDA and CDR2 is SQIVND in the germline V gene (reference sequence). The CDR3 DNA reads as TGTGCCAGTAGTCCACAGGGTCAAGAACAGCCCCAGCATTTT. This sequence encodes CASSPQGQEQPQHF.

The chain couples TRBV28 to TRBJ1-5; 9 positions match TRBD1. The germline CDR1 and CDR2 sequences are MDHEN and SYDVKM. V shed 6 bases, J shed 5 bases, and the junction held 8 bases outside the gene matches. CDR3 length equals 15 residues. CDR3 nucleotide sequence: TGTGCCAGCAGCCAGGGGACAGGGAGAGATCAGCCCCAGCATTTT. Translating it yields CASSQGTGRDQPQHF.